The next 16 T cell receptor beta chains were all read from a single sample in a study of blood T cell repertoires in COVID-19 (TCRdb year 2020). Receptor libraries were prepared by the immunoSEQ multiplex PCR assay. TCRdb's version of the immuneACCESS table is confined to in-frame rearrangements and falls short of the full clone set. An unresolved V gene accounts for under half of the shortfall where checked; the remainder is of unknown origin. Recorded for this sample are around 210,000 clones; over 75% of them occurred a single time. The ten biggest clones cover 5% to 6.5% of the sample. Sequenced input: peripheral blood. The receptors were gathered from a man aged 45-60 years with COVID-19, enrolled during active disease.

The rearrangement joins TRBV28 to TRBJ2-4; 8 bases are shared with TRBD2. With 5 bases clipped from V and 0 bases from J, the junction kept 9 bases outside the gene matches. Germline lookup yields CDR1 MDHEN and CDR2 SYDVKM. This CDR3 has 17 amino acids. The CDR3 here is CASSPSGGGLAKNIQYF. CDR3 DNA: TGTGCCAGCAGTCCCTCCGGGGGGGGGCTAGCCAAAAACATTCAGTACTTC.

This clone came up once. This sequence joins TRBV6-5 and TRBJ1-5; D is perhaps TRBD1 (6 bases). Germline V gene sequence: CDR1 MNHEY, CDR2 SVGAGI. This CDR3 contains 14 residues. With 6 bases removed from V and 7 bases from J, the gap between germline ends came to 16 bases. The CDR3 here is CASSSRGGRQPQHF. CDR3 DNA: TGTGCCAGCAGCTCAAGGGGGGGCAGACAGCCCCAGCATTTT.

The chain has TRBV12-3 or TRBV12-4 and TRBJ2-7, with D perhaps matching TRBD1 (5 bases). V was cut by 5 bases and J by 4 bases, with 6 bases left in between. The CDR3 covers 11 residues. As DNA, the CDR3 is TGTGCCAGCAGTCCAGGGTACGAGCAGTACTTC. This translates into CASSPGYEQYF.

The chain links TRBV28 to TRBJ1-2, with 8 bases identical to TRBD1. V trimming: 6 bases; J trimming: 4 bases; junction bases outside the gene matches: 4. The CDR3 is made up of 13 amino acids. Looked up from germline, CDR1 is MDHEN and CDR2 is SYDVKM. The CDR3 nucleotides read TGTGCCAGCAGAGCAGGGGGCGCCTATGGCTACACCTTC. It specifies CASRAGGAYGYTF.

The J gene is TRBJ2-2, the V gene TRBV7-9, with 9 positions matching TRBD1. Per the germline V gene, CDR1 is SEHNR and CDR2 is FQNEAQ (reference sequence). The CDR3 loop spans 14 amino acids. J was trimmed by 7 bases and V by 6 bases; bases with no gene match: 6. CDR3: CASRSGQGIGELFF. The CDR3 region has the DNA TGTGCCAGCAGATCGGGACAGGGCATCGGGGAGCTGTTTTTT.

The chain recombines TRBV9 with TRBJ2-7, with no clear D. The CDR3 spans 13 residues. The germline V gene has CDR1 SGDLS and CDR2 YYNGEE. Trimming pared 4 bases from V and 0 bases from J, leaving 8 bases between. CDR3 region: CASSPQSSYEQYF. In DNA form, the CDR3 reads TGTGCCAGCAGCCCCCAATCCTCCTACGAGCAGTACTTC. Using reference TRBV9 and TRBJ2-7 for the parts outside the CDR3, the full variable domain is DSGVTQTPKHLITATGQRVTLRCSPRSGDLSVYWYQQSLDQGLQFLIQYYNGEERAKGNILERFSAQQFPDLHSELNLSSLELGDSALYFCASSPQSSYEQYFGPGTRLTVT.

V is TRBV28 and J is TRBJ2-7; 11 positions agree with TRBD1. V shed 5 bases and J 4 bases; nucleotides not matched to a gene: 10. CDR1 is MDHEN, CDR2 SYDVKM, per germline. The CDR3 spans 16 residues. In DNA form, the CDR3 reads TGTGCCAGCAGTCTTCAGAGGGGACAGGGGGTTTACGAGCAGTACTTC. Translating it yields CASSLQRGQGVYEQYF.

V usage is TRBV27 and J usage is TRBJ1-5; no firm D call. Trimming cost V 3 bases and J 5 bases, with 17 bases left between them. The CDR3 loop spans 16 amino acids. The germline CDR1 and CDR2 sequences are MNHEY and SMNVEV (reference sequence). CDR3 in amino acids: CASSFETGEGDQPQHF. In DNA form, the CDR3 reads TGTGCCAGCAGTTTCGAAACCGGGGAGGGAGATCAGCCCCAGCATTTT.

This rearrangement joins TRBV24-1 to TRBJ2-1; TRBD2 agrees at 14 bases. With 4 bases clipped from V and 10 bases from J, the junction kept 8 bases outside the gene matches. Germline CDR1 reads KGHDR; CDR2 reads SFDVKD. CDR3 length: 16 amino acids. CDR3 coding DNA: TGTGCCACCAGTGACCTGACCGGGACTAGCGGGGGAGAGCAGTTCTTC. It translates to CATSDLTGTSGGEQFF.

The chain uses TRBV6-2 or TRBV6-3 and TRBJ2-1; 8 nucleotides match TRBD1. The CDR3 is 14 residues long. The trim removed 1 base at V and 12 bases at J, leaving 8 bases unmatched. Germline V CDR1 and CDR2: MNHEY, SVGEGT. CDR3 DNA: TGTGCCAGCAGTTACTGGACAGGGAAGGACGGGCAGTTCTTC. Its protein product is CASSYWTGKDGQFF.

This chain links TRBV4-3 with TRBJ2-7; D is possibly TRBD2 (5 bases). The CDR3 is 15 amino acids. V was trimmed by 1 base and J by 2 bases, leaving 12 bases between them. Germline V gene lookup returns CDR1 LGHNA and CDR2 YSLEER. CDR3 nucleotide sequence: TGCGCCAGCAGCCAAGGACTCGACGGGACCTACGAGCAGTACTTC. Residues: CASSQGLDGTYEQYF.

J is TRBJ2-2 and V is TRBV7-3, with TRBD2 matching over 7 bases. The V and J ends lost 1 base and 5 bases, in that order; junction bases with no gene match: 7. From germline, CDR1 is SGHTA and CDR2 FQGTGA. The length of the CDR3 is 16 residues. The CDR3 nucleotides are TGTGCCAGCAGCTTAATGGGAGGGGAGTTGACCGGGGAGCTGTTTTTT. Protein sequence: CASSLMGGELTGELFF.

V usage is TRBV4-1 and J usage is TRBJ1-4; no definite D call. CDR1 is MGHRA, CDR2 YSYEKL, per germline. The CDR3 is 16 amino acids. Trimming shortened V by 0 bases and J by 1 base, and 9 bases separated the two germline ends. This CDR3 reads CASSQDVAVTNEKLFF. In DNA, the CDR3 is TGCGCCAGCAGCCAAGACGTGGCGGTAACTAATGAAAAACTGTTTTTT.

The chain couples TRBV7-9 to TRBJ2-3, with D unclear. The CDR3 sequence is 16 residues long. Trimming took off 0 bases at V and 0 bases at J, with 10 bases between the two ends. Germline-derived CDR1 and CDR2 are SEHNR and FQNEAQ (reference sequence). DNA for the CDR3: TGTGCCAGCAGCTTAGCTGGCGGAGATAGCACAGATACGCAGTATTTT. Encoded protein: CASSLAGGDSTDTQYF.

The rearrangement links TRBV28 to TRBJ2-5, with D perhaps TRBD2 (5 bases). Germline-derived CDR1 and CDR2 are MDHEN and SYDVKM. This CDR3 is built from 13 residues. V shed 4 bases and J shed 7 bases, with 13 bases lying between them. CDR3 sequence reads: CASSSGGSGTQYF. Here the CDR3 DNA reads TGTGCCAGCAGTTCTGGCGGGTCCGGGACCCAGTACTTC. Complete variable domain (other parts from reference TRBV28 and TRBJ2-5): DVKVTQSSRYLVKRTGEKVFLECVQDMDHENMFWYRQDPGLGLRLIYFSYDVKMKEKGDIPEGYSVSREKKERFSLILESASTNQTSMYLCASSSGGSGTQYFGPGTRLLVL.

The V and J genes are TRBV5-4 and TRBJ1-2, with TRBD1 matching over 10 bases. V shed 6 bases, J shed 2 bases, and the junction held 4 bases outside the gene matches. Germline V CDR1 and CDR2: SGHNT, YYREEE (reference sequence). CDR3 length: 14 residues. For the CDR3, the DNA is TGTGCCAGCAACCGGGACAGGGGCAACTATGGCTACACCTTC. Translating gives CASNRDRGNYGYTF.